This TCR beta chain was documented in a study of lymphopenia after photon versus proton radiotherapy. Study outcomes and limitations: Relative stability marked proton patients; photon patients lost diversity and naive cells. Better survival with proton therapy was suggested as possible, not demonstrated. After the lymphocyte nadir, photon-treated repertoires showed oligoclonal expansion, especially of CD8+ Temra cells. In patients who died, overall survival fell as post-nadir TCR diversity dropped more.

Clones were sequenced by immunoSEQ multiplex PCR, and TCRdb holds only the in-frame ones, with some missing. The profile shows about 4,500 clones, over 60% of them singletons. This clone is categorized as large. The antigen is unknown. Germline V gene data show CDR1 as SGHTA and CDR2 as FQGNSA. The CDR3 is 14 amino acids. Trimming at V came to 1 base and at J to 18 bases, leaving 12 bases not matched to a gene. The rearrangement links TRBV7-2 to TRBJ1-6; 7 nucleotides line up with TRBD1. The sequence derives from an elderly man with esophageal cancer. The specimen was peripheral blood, collected from a patient treated with proton-based radiotherapy. The CDR3 loop reads CASSLVDRDPTPHF. CDR3 DNA sequence: TGTGCCAGCAGCTTAGTAGACAGGGATCCTACCCCCCACTTT.